This TCR beta chain was obtained from a study of blood T cells in healthy people across ages. This clonotype has more than one count but fewer than ten. Its target is not known. Findings of the study overall: PBMCs left unsorted prevented a conclusive naive versus antigen-experienced comparison.

Primers used in a second PCR of about 6 to 11 cycles were a sample-barcoded 5' primer and a J-beta primer mix. Using its own MiXCR run on the 5' RACE reads, TCRdb lists one record per CDR3 protein. The data hold about 1.8 million distinct CDR3 sequences, with around half observed a single time. J gave up 6 bases and V 3 bases, and 9 bases lay outside the gene matches. The CDR3 is 14 residues long. The germline V gene encodes CDR1 SQVTM and CDR2 ANQGSEA. This TCR was sampled from a woman aged 40 to 55 in good health. Input material: blood. The rearrangement links TRBV29-1 to TRBJ1-2; 8 bases fit TRBD1. The CDR3 region is CSVDTRTGIDGYTF. CDR3 nucleotide sequence: TGCAGCGTTGATACTAGGACAGGGATCGATGGCTACACCTTC. The variable domain in full, with the rest retrieved from reference TRBV29-1 and TRBJ1-2, is SAVISQKPSRDICQRGTSLTIQCQVDSQVTMMFWYRQQPGQSLTLIATANQGSEATYESGFVIDKFPISRPNLTFSTLTVSNMSPEDSSIYLCSVDTRTGIDGYTFGSGTRLTVV.